The 7 T cell receptor beta chains below were found in one sample sequenced in a study of response to subunit inactivated influenza vaccine. TCRdb re-analysed the RT-PCR reads in MiXCR, keeping a single row per CDR3 protein. The sample carries 400,000 to 550,000 distinct CDR3 sequences, about 25% recorded once. The starting material was CD4+ T cells sorted from PBMCs, obtained around 5 days after vaccination. These receptors were taken from a man in his fifties or sixties who received an inactivated influenza vaccine.

In its sample, this clonotype was seen a few times. Written as DNA, the CDR3 is TGTGCCAGCAGTACCCGCGCGGCCGGCGGATACTCCTACGAGCAGTACTTC. It yields the protein CASSTRAAGGYSYEQYF. The chain carries TRBV6-1 and TRBJ2-7; D unresolved. The CDR3 loop spans 17 amino acids. Germline CDR1 MNHNS, CDR2 SASEGT. V was trimmed by 5 bases and J by 0 bases, leaving 20 bases between them.

The DNA of the CDR3 is TGTGCCAGCACCTCGGGACAGGGAACCTACGAGCAGTACTTC. It yields the protein CASTSGQGTYEQYF. The chain couples TRBV6-1 to TRBJ2-7; 9 bases match TRBD1. From germline, CDR1 is MNHNS and CDR2 SASEGT. This CDR3 is built from 14 residues. The V gene end was trimmed by 7 bases and the J gene end by 2 bases; junction bases not matched to a gene: 6.

The chain links TRBV10-3 to TRBJ2-3, with D possibly matching TRBD2 (6 bases). V was cut by 10 bases and J by 2 bases, with 19 bases left in between. The CDR3 contains 15 residues. The germline V gene encodes CDR1 ENHRY and CDR2 SYGVKD. CDR3 amino acids: CATTSGSPSTDTQYF. For the CDR3, the DNA is TGTGCCACTACCTCCGGGAGCCCATCCACAGATACGCAGTATTTT.

V gene TRBV12-3 or TRBV12-4 combines with J gene TRBJ1-1; no reliable D call. Trimming stripped 3 bases from V and 8 bases from J, with 10 bases between. The CDR3 sequence is 12 residues long. The DNA for the CDR3 is TGTGCCAGCAGTTTCGGACCAACGGAAGCTTTCTTT. Amino acid sequence: CASSFGPTEAFF.

The chain carries TRBV4-3 and TRBJ2-1; 7 bases align to TRBD2. CDR1 is LGHNA and CDR2 is YSLEER in the germline V gene. This CDR3 comprises 19 residues. The junction had 22 bases not matched to a gene; V was cut back by 4 bases and J by 7 bases. The CDR3 reads CASSLTSSSGGRGWNEQFF. In DNA form, the CDR3 reads TGCGCCAGCAGCCTCACTTCATCTAGCGGAGGGCGGGGATGGAATGAGCAGTTCTTC.

This clonotype was detected a few times. The chain recombines TRBV7-3 with TRBJ2-1; 8 nucleotides match TRBD1. This CDR3 is 16 amino acids long. The ends lost 6 bases at V and 3 bases at J; junction bases unmatched: 10. Germline lookup yields CDR1 SGHTA and CDR2 FQGTGA. DNA for the CDR3: TGTGCCAGCAGTGAAAAGGCCGGGACAGGCTACAATGAGCAGTTCTTC. This translates into CASSEKAGTGYNEQFF.

This clonotype was detected only a few times. This chain joins TRBV12-3 or TRBV12-4 and TRBJ1-6; D is ambiguous. The CDR3 loop spans 15 amino acids. Trimming removed 3 bases at V and 5 bases at J, with 11 bases between. CDR3 in DNA: TGTGCCAGCAGTTTCTCCCGCCGAAATAATTCACCCCTCCACTTT. This codes for CASSFSRRNNSPLHF.